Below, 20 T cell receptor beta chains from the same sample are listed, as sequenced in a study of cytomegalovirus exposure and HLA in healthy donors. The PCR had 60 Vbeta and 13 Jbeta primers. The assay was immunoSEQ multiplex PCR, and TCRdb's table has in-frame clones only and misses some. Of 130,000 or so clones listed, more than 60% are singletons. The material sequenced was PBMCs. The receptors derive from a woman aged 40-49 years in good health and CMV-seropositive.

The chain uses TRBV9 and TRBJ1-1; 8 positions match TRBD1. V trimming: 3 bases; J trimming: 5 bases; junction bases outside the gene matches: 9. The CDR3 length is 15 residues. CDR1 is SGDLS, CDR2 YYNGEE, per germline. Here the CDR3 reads CASSAIQGVYTEAFF. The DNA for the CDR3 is TGTGCCAGCAGCGCCATACAGGGGGTCTATACTGAAGCTTTCTTT.

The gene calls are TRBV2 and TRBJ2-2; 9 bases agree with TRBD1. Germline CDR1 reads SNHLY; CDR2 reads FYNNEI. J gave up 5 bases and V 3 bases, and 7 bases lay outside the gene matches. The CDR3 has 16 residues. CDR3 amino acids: CASSEIQGALTGELFF. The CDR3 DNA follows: TGTGCCAGCAGTGAGATACAGGGGGCCCTTACCGGGGAGCTGTTTTTT. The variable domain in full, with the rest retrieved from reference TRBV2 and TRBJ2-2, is EPEVTQTPSHQVTQMGQEVILRCVPISNHLYFYWYRQILGQKVEFLVSFYNNEISEKSEIFDDQFSVERPDGSNFTLKIRSTKLEDSAMYFCASSEIQGALTGELFFGEGSRLTVL.

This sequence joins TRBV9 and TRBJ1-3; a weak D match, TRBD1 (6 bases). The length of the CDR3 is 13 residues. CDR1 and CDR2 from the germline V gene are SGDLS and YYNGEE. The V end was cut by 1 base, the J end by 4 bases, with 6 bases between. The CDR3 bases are TGTGCCAGCAGCGTACAGGGGGGAAACACCATATATTTT. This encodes CASSVQGGNTIYF.

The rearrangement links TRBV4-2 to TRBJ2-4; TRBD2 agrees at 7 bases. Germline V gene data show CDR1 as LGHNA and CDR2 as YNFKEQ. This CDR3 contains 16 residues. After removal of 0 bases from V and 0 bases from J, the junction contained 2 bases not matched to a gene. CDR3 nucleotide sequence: TGTGCCAGCAGCCAAGATGGGGGGGGAGCCAAAAACATTCAGTACTTC. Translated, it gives CASSQDGGGAKNIQYF.

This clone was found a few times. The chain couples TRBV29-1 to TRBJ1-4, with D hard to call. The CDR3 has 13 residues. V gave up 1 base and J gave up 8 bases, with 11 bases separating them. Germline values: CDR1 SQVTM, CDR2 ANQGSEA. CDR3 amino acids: CSVEAGVQEKLFF. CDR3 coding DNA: TGCAGCGTTGAAGCGGGAGTTCAGGAAAAACTGTTTTTT. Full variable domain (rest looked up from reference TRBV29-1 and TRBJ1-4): SAVISQKPSRDICQRGTSLTIQCQVDSQVTMMFWYRQQPGQSLTLIATANQGSEATYESGFVIDKFPISRPNLTFSTLTVSNMSPEDSSIYLCSVEAGVQEKLFFGSGTQLSVL.

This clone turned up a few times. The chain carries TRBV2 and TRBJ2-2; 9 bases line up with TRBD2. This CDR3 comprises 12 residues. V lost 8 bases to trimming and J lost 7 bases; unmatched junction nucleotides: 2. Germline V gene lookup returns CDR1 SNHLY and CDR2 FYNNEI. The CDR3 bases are TGTGCCAGCCGAGCGGGGGGCGGGGAGCTGTTTTTT. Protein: CASRAGGGELFF. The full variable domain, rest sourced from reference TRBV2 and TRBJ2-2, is EPEVTQTPSHQVTQMGQEVILRCVPISNHLYFYWYRQILGQKVEFLVSFYNNEISEKSEIFDDQFSVERPDGSNFTLKIRSTKLEDSAMYFCASRAGGGELFFGEGSRLTVL.

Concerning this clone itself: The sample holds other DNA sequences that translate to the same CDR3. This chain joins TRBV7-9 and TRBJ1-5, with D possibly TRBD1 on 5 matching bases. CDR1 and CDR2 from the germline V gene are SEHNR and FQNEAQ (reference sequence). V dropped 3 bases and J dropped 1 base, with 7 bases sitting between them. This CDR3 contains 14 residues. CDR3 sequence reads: CASSLTESNQPQHF. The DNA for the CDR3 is TGTGCCAGCAGCTTGACAGAAAGCAATCAGCCCCAGCATTTT. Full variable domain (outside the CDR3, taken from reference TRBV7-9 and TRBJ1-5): DTGVSQNPRHKITKRGQNVTFRCDPISEHNRLYWYRQTLGQGPEFLTYFQNEAQLEKSRLLSDRFSAERPKGSFSTLEIQRTEQGDSAMYLCASSLTESNQPQHFGDGTRLSIL.

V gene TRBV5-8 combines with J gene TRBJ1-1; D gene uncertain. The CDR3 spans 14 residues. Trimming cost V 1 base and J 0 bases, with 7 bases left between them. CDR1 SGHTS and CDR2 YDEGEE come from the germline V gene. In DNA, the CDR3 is TGTGCCAGCAGCTTGAGGACTCTGAACACTGAAGCTTTCTTT. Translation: CASSLRTLNTEAFF.

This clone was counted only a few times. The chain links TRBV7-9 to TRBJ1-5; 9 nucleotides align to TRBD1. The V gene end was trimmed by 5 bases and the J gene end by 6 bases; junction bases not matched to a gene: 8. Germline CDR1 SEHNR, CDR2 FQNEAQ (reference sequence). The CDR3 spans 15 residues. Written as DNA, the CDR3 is TGTGCCAGCAGCGTCGGGACAGGGTACGGTCAGCCCCAGCATTTT. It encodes CASSVGTGYGQPQHF.

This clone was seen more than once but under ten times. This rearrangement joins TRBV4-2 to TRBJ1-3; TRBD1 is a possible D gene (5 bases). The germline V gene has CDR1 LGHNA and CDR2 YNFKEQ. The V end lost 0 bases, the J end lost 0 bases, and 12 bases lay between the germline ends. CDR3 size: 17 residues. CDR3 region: CASSQEPRQFSGNTIYF. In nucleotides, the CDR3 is TGTGCCAGCAGCCAAGAACCCCGACAGTTCTCTGGAAACACCATATATTTT.

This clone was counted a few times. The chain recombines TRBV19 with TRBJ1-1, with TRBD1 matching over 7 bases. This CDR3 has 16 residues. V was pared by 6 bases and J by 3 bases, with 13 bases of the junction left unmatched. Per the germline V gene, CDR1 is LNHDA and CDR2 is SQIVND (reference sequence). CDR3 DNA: TGTGCCAGTAGGGTCAAAGAGGGGGCTTTTGACACTGAAGCTTTCTTT. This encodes CASRVKEGAFDTEAFF.

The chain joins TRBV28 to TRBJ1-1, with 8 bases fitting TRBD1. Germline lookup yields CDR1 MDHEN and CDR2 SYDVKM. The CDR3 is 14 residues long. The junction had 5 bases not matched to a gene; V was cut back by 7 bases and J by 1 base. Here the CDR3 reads CASKTGVGNTEAFF. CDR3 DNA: TGTGCCAGCAAGACAGGGGTGGGGAACACTGAAGCTTTCTTT.

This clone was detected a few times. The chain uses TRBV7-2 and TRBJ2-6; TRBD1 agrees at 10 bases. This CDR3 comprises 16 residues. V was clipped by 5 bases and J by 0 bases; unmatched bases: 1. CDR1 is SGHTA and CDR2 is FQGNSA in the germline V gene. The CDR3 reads CASSGQGGSGANVLTF. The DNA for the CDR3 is TGTGCCAGCAGCGGACAGGGGGGCTCTGGGGCCAACGTCCTGACTTTC.

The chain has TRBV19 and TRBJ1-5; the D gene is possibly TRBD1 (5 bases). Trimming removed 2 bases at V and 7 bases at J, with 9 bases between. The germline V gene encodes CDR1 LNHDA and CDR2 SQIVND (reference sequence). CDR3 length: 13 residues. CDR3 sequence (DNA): TGTGCCAGTAGTATACAGGGAGGACAGCCCCAGCATTTT. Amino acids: CASSIQGGQPQHF.

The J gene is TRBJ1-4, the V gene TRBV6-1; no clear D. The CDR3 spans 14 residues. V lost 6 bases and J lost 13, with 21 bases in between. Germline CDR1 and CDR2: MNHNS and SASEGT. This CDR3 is CASRESQVLTGLFF. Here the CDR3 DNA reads TGTGCCAGCAGAGAGAGCCAGGTGCTAACCGGACTGTTTTTT.

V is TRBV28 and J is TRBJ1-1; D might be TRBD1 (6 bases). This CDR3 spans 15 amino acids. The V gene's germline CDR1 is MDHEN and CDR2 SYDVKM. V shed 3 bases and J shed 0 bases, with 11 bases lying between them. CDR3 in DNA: TGTGCCAGCAGTTTCAGGGGTAGAATGAACACTGAAGCTTTCTTT. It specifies CASSFRGRMNTEAFF.

The CDR3 DNA follows: TGTGCCAGCAGACTATGGGCAGGGGTCGACTATACAACTAATGAAAAACTGTTTTTT. Its translation: CASRLWAGVDYTTNEKLFF. The J gene is TRBJ1-4, the V gene TRBV28; possible D gene TRBD1, 6 bases. V was clipped by 6 bases and J by 0 bases, with 23 bases between them. Germline values: CDR1 MDHEN, CDR2 SYDVKM. This CDR3 is built from 19 residues.

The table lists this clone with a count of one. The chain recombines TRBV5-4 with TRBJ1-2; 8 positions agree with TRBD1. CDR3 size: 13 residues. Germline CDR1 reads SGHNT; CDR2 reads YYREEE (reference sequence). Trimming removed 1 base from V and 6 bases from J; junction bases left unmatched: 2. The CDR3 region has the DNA TGTGCCAGCAGCTTGCAGGGGGCGAATGGCTACACCTTC. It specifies CASSLQGANGYTF.

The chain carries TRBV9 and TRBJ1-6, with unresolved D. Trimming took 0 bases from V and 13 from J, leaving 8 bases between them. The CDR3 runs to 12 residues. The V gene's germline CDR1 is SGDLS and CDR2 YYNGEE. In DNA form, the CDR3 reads TGTGCCAGCAGCGTAGCAGGAGGGCCCCTCCACTTT. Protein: CASSVAGGPLHF.

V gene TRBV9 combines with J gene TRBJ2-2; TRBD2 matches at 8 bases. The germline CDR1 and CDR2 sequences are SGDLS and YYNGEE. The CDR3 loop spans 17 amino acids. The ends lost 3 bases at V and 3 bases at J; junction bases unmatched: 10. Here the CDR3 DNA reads TGTGCCAGCAGCGCGAAACAGCGGGGGTTTGACACCGGGGAGCTGTTTTTT. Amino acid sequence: CASSAKQRGFDTGELFF.